This T cell receptor beta chain was sequenced for a study of metastatic and nonmetastatic thyroid tumors. Study-wide context: Repertoires of blood and of tissue (tumor or nodule) from malignant and benign thyroid patients were compared. Points from the study as a whole: Patients with malignant thyroid tumors reportedly had significantly higher TCR beta diversity than those with benign nodules, in blood and tumor.

Worth noting for this clone: What it binds is unknown.

Thyroid surgery was preceded by no treatment in any patient. The CDR3 is made up of 15 amino acids. Germline V gene data show CDR1 as MGHRA and CDR2 as YSYEKL. Trimming removed 4 bases from V and 3 bases from J, with 13 bases in between. Per the original methods: The study's classifier, a distant-metastasis tool for papillary thyroid cancer, was built using CDR3 differences across clinicopathological groups. MiXCR reprocessed the PCR reads for TCRdb. The V and J calls were determined by TCRdb, not by the authors. Of over 3,500 clones detected, 35% to 45% appear once; the ten largest clones hold roughly 38%.

This TCR derives from a male donor with papillary thyroid cancer or a benign thyroid nodule (not recorded which). Some clones in this sample may be carry-over from other donors' samples. J is TRBJ1-5 and V is TRBV4-1, with a possible D match to TRBD1 (5 bases). Sequenced input: adjacent normal tissue. The CDR3 bases are TGCGCCAGCAGCCCGGATGGGGGGGTCAATCAGCCCCAGCATTTT. Translating gives CASSPDGGVNQPQHF.